This entry lists 26 T cell receptor beta chains sequenced from one sample in a study of technical replicates of blood from several donors. Using immunoSEQ multiplex PCR, the repertoire was profiled, and TCRdb retains in-frame clones only, with some absent. The profile covers 45,000 to 55,000 clones, with about 93% appearing a single time and around 0.2% taken by the ten largest. Material: T cells isolated from PBMCs. The origin of the receptors is a human donor in good health.

This chain's CDR3 is CASSFNRNTEAFF. The CDR3 DNA reads TGTGCCAGCAGTTTCAACAGAAACACTGAAGCTTTCTTT. The rearrangement links TRBV6-5 to TRBJ1-1, with D unclear. Germline values: CDR1 MNHEY, CDR2 SVGAGI. This CDR3 has 13 residues. With 4 bases removed from V and 2 bases from J, the gap between germline ends came to 8 bases.

V and J are TRBV5-4 and TRBJ1-3; D gene unclear. This CDR3 contains 14 residues. Trimming removed 8 bases at V and 1 base at J, with 13 bases between. Per the germline V gene, CDR1 is SGHNT and CDR2 is YYREEE (reference sequence). The CDR3 bases are TGTGCCAGTAAAAGTCGGGATTCTGGAAACACCATATATTTT. Amino acids: CASKSRDSGNTIYF.

V gene TRBV6-6 combines with J gene TRBJ2-2, with 7 nucleotides matching TRBD2. The ends lost 4 bases at V and 0 bases at J; junction bases unmatched: 5. Germline V gene lookup returns CDR1 MNHNY and CDR2 SVGAGI (reference sequence). This CDR3 region has 16 residues. The DNA for the CDR3 is TGTGCCAGCAGTTCCATAGGACTAGCGAACACCGGGGAGCTGTTTTTT. Protein product: CASSSIGLANTGELFF.

The chain uses TRBV11-2 and TRBJ2-7; TRBD1 agrees at 12 bases. The junction had 3 bases not matched to a gene; V was cut back by 5 bases and J by 4 bases. The length of the CDR3 is 14 residues. CDR1 and CDR2 from the germline V gene are SGHAT and FQNNGV. Written as DNA, the CDR3 is TGTGCCAGCAGCCTGGGACAGGGGGCTTACGAGCAGTACTTC. Residues: CASSLGQGAYEQYF.

The V and J genes are TRBV15 and TRBJ1-2, with D uncertain. Germline V CDR1 and CDR2: LNHNV, YYDKDF (reference sequence). The CDR3 consists of 12 residues. Trimming took off 0 bases at V and 9 bases at J, with 8 bases between the two ends. Written as DNA, the CDR3 is TGTGCCACCAGCAGAGATCAGGATAGCTACACCTTC. It codes for CATSRDQDSYTF.

The rearrangement uses TRBV5-1 and TRBJ2-2; tentative D call: TRBD1 (6 bases). The CDR3 totals 16 residues. V lost 0 bases to trimming and J lost 0 bases, with 9 bases between them. Looked up from germline, CDR1 is SGHRS and CDR2 is YFSETQ. The CDR3 is CASSLGQAPNTGELFF. Here the CDR3 DNA reads TGCGCCAGCAGCTTGGGACAGGCCCCGAACACCGGGGAGCTGTTTTTT.

This rearrangement joins TRBV7-9 to TRBJ1-1; a possible D gene is TRBD1 (5 bases). V was pared by 8 bases and J by 8 bases, with 21 bases between. In germline, CDR1 is SEHNR, CDR2 FQNEAQ (reference sequence). This CDR3 region has 14 residues. The CDR3 DNA follows: TGTGCCAGCGTATCTGGTCCCCACCAGGGCGAAGCTTTCTTT. This encodes CASVSGPHQGEAFF.

The chain joins TRBV7-6 to TRBJ2-7; 10 bases line up with TRBD2. Looked up from germline, CDR1 is SGHVS and CDR2 is FNYEAQ. V shed 5 bases and J 2 bases; nucleotides not matched to a gene: 6. The CDR3 totals 15 residues. The CDR3 spells CASSPGTSATYEQYF. The DNA of the CDR3 is TGTGCCAGCAGCCCTGGGACTAGCGCGACCTACGAGCAGTACTTC.

This clone was seen a single time. V and J are TRBV6-6 and TRBJ1-5, with 9 bases that match TRBD1. The CDR3 runs to 16 residues. Germline assignment: CDR1 MNHNY and CDR2 SVGAGI (reference sequence). V was clipped by 2 bases and J by 4 bases; unmatched bases: 6. The DNA of the CDR3 is TGTGCCAGCAGTTACGTGGACAGGGGCTCAAATCAGCCCCAGCATTTT. Its translation is CASSYVDRGSNQPQHF.

The chain joins TRBV5-1 to TRBJ2-5; TRBD2 aligns across 8 bases. Germline assignment: CDR1 SGHRS and CDR2 YFSETQ. The CDR3 sequence is 14 residues long. V shed 1 base and J 3 bases; nucleotides not matched to a gene: 2. The DNA for the CDR3 is TGCGCCAGCAGCTTGTCACTAGCGGAAGAGACCCAGTACTTC. Translating it yields CASSLSLAEETQYF.

This sequence joins TRBV9 and TRBJ1-5; 7 bases fit TRBD1. CDR3 length equals 14 residues. V was pared by 5 bases and J by 1 base, with 3 bases of the junction left unmatched. CDR1 and CDR2 from the germline V gene are SGDLS and YYNGEE. CDR3 sequence: CASSVTGSNQPQHF. The CDR3 region has the DNA TGTGCCAGCAGTGTGACAGGGAGCAATCAGCCCCAGCATTTT.

The chain employs TRBV23-1 and TRBJ1-5; TRBD1 matches at 7 bases. TRBV23-1 is designated an ORF whose function remains uncertain. V shed 11 bases and J 2 bases; nucleotides not matched to a gene: 6. This CDR3 comprises 13 residues. The CDR3 here is CAGLTGGNQPQHF. CDR3 bases: TGCGCCGGGTTAACAGGGGGCAATCAGCCCCAGCATTTT.

The J gene is TRBJ2-1, the V gene TRBV7-6; 15 nucleotides align to TRBD2. V lost 3 bases, J lost 10 bases, and 4 bases stayed unmatched. From germline, CDR1 is SGHVS and CDR2 FNYEAQ. This CDR3 has 15 residues. As DNA, the CDR3 is TGTGCCAGCAGCTTCGGACTAGCGGGGGGGATGGAGCAGTTCTTC. This codes for CASSFGLAGGMEQFF.

The V call is TRBV6-5, the J call TRBJ1-5; 9 bases map to TRBD1. The junction had 4 bases not matched to a gene; V was cut back by 4 bases and J by 6 bases. CDR3 size: 14 residues. Germline lookup yields CDR1 MNHEY and CDR2 SVGAGI. The CDR3 DNA follows: TGTGCCAGCAGTTTCCAACAGGGGGCTCAGCCCCAGCATTTT. Translation gives CASSFQQGAQPQHF.

V is TRBV7-2 and J is TRBJ1-3; no firm D call. V lost 5 bases to trimming and J lost 2 bases, with 7 bases between them. CDR3 length equals 13 residues. Germline V gene sequence: CDR1 SGHTA, CDR2 FQGNSA. Here the CDR3 DNA reads TGTGCCAGCAGCCAAACTGCTGGAAACACCATATATTTT. Translating it yields CASSQTAGNTIYF.

The chain carries TRBV29-1 and TRBJ2-7; 9 bases map to TRBD1. The CDR3 is 13 residues long. With V trimmed by 2 bases and J by 4 bases, 3 bases remained unmatched. From germline, CDR1 is SQVTM and CDR2 ANQGSEA. The CDR3 nucleotides are TGCAGCGTTGAATCGGGACAGGGTTACGAGCAGTACTTC. Translated, it gives CSVESGQGYEQYF.

In its sample, this clone was seen a few times. The rearrangement uses TRBV12-5 and TRBJ1-1; 7 bases align to TRBD1. The CDR3 extends over 13 amino acids. V was clipped by 1 base and J by 4 bases; unmatched bases: 0. Germline CDR1 LGHNT, CDR2 FRNRAP. CDR3 DNA: TGTGCTAGTGGTTTGGACAGGGGCACTGAAGCTTTCTTT. It translates to CASGLDRGTEAFF.

The chain employs TRBV28 and TRBJ2-1, with D possibly being TRBD1 (6 bases). Looked up from germline, CDR1 is MDHEN and CDR2 is SYDVKM. Trimming shortened V by 10 bases and J by 5 bases, and 15 bases separated the two germline ends. This CDR3 region has 13 residues. DNA for the CDR3: TGTGCCACCACGAAGGGGGTAAACAATGAGCAGTTCTTC. Translation: CATTKGVNNEQFF. Using reference TRBV28 and TRBJ2-1 for the parts outside the CDR3, the full variable domain is DVKVTQSSRYLVKRTGEKVFLECVQDMDHENMFWYRQDPGLGLRLIYFSYDVKMKEKGDIPEGYSVSREKKERFSLILESASTNQTSMYLCATTKGVNNEQFFGPGTRLTVL.

The chain recombines TRBV6-5 with TRBJ1-1; D uncertain. V was clipped by 10 bases and J by 1 base, with 13 bases between them. The CDR3 consists of 13 residues. Germline CDR1 reads MNHEY; CDR2 reads SVGAGI. The CDR3 bases are TGTGCCACCAGGTACGGCGGGAACACTGAAGCTTTCTTT. Encoded protein: CATRYGGNTEAFF.

The V gene is TRBV7-3, the J gene TRBJ1-5, with D tentatively TRBD1 (6 bases). Germline values: CDR1 SGHTA, CDR2 FQGTGA. CDR3 length: 18 amino acids. V was clipped by 2 bases and J by 2 bases, with 19 bases between them. CDR3: CASSLQQGNPRGNQPQHF. The CDR3 DNA reads as TGTGCCAGCAGCTTACAACAGGGAAACCCTAGGGGCAATCAGCCCCAGCATTTT.

This rearrangement joins TRBV6-5 to TRBJ2-5, with TRBD1 identical over 8 bases. Losses at the gene ends were 6 bases for V and 7 bases for J; bases not matched to a gene: 4. CDR1 is MNHEY, CDR2 SVGAGI, per germline. The CDR3 runs 12 residues. CDR3 DNA: TGTGCCAGCAGGGACAGGGTCGGGACCCAGTACTTC. Amino acids: CASRDRVGTQYF.

The chain uses TRBV10-2 and TRBJ2-1; TRBD2 agrees at 11 bases. CDR1 is WSHSY and CDR2 is SAAADI in the germline V gene. CDR3 size: 15 residues. V was pared by 3 bases and J by 9 bases, with 7 bases of the junction left unmatched. This chain's CDR3 is CASSDRTLAGGEQFF. Here the CDR3 DNA reads TGCGCCAGCAGTGACCGAACCCTAGCGGGAGGTGAGCAGTTCTTC.

J is TRBJ2-3 and V is TRBV5-4, with 12 bases lining up with TRBD2. V was pared by 4 bases and J by 6 bases, with 21 bases of the junction left unmatched. CDR1 is SGHNT and CDR2 is YYREEE in the germline V gene (reference sequence). The CDR3 is 20 residues long. CDR3 residues: CASSPPLPGLAGRGADTQYF. The CDR3 region has the DNA TGTGCCAGCAGCCCACCCCTGCCGGGACTAGCGGGTAGAGGAGCGGATACGCAGTATTTT.

The gene calls are TRBV7-9 and TRBJ2-5; D unclear. The germline gives CDR1 SEHNR, CDR2 FQNEAQ (reference sequence). V was trimmed by 4 bases and J by 3 bases, leaving 6 bases between them. The CDR3 is 12 amino acids. The CDR3 nucleotides are TGTGCCAGCAGCTCCACTGAAGAGACCCAGTACTTC. This codes for CASSSTEETQYF.

The gene calls are TRBV18 and TRBJ2-1, with TRBD1 matching 7 bases. Germline V gene sequence: CDR1 KGHSH, CDR2 LQKENI. The CDR3 has 13 amino acids. V lost 5 bases and J lost 6; bases outside the gene matches: 4. The CDR3 bases are TGTGCCAGCTCAAACGACAGGGCCAATGAGCAGTTCTTC. It codes for CASSNDRANEQFF. The variable domain in full, with the rest retrieved from reference TRBV18 and TRBJ2-1, is NAGVMQNPRHLVRRRGQEARLRCSPMKGHSHVYWYRQLPEEGLKFMVYLQKENIIDESGMPKERFSAEFPKEGPSILRIQQVVRGDSAAYFCASSNDRANEQFFGPGTRLTVL.

The genes are TRBV9 and TRBJ1-2, with D maybe TRBD1 (6 bases). This CDR3 region has 15 residues. The V and J ends lost 3 bases and 0 bases respectively, with 12 bases between them. Germline V gene sequence: CDR1 SGDLS, CDR2 YYNGEE. The CDR3 sequence is CASSASDRANYGYTF. For the CDR3, the DNA is TGTGCCAGCAGCGCCTCGGACAGAGCTAACTATGGCTACACCTTC.